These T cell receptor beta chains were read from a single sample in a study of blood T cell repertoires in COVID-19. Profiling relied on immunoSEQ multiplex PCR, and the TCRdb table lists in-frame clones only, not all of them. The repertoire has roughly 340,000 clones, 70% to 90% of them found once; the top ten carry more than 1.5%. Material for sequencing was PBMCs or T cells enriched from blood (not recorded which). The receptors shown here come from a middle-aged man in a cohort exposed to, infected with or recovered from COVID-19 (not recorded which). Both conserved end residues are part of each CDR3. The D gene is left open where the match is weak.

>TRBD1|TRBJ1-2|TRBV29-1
CSVEGQGAGGYTF
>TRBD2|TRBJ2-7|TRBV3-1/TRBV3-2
CASSHATSGSYEQYF
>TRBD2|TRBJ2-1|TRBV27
CASSRLAGGSFNEQFF
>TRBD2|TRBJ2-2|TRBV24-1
CATSPGGLGGTGELFF
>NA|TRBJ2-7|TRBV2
CASRGAYEQYF
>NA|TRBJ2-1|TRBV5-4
CASRTGTHRGNEQFF
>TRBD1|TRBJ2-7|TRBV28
CASSTSGTGHYEQYF
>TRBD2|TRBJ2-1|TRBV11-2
CASSTGLAVYNEQFF
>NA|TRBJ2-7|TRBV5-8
CASSLTPGQQNFAEQYF
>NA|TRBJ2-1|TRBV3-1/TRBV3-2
CASSQGVAESGEQFF
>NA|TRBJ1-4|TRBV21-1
CASSSKGRDRAATNEKLFF
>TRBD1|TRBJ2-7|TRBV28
CASSSSGTGTYEQYF
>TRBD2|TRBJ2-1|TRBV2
CASVWREGAEQFF
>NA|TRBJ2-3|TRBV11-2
CASSLGGSAGSLGQYF
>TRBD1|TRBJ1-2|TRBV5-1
CASSWTGEDGYTF
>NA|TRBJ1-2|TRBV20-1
CSASVGSYGYTF
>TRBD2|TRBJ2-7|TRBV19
CASSMSGTSGRYEQYF
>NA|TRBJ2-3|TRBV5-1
CASSTQGFWTDTQYF